The 20 T cell receptor beta chains below all came from one sample that was sequenced in a study of tumor-infiltrating lymphocytes in primary liver carcinoma. Researchers generated TCR beta cDNA from about 460 ng of total RNA, relying on a constant-region primer. Three rounds of nested multiplex PCR with slightly modified ARM-PCR produced TCR beta libraries. Primers for the first two PCR rounds were TRBV1-TRBV30 forward primers and a C-beta reverse primer (approximately 9 cycles per round). TCRdb re-analysed the multiplex PCR reads in MiXCR, keeping a single row per CDR3 protein. The data show 55,000 to 65,000 distinct CDR3 sequences, around 64% seen once. Both RNA and DNA were isolated together from around 20-30 mg of bulk tissue that had not been sorted. Sequenced material: liver tumor tissue from sampling region 2. Documented subset: tumor region T2, inferior pole. These receptors were obtained from a man in his forties with primary liver carcinoma and hepatitis B virus infection.

This clonotype was observed many times. This rearrangement joins TRBV6-2 or TRBV6-3 to TRBJ2-2; 9 nucleotides agree with TRBD2. V shed 4 bases and J 1 base; nucleotides not matched to a gene: 4. The CDR3 is 16 amino acids. From germline, CDR1 is MNHEY and CDR2 SVGEGT. This CDR3 is CASSSLAGLNTGELFF. Here the CDR3 DNA reads TGTGCCAGCAGTTCTCTAGCGGGGCTGAACACCGGGGAGCTGTTTTTT.

With regard to this clonotype: The junction departs from the called germline gene at one end, perhaps through a read error. This chain connects TRBV11-2 to TRBJ2-5; 8 positions agree with TRBD2. Per germline, CDR1 SGHAT and CDR2 FQNNGV. This CDR3 contains 16 residues. The CDR3 DNA sequence: TGTGCTACCAGCCAAACACCTGGCGGGGGGAAAGAGACCCGGTACTTC. This encodes CATSQTPGGGKETRYF. Based on the CDR3 plus reference TRBV11-2 and TRBJ2-5, the full variable domain is EAGVAQSPRYKIIEKRQSVAFWCNPISGHATLYWYQQILGQGPKLLIQFQNNGVVDDSQLPKDRFSAERLKGVDSTLKIQPAKLEDSAVYLCATSQTPGGGKETRYFGPGTRLLVL.

A note on this clonotype: A read error may be the cause here, since a much bigger clone is one base away. The rearrangement links TRBV30 to TRBJ2-3; TRBD1 matches 10 bases. V gave up 0 bases and J gave up 5 bases; unmatched junction bases: 8. CDR1 GTSNPN and CDR2 SVGIG come from the germline V gene (reference sequence). CDR3 length equals 16 residues. This CDR3 reads CAWSVGTGAGRDTQYF. The CDR3 bases are TGTGCCTGGAGTGTAGGGACAGGGGCAGGGAGAGATACGCAGTATTTT.

This clonotype was observed a few times. An end of the junction does not agree with germline; a read error may underlie this. The chain employs TRBV11-1 and TRBJ2-5, with D unclear. The CDR3 sequence is 13 residues long. CDR1 SGHAT and CDR2 FQDESV come from the germline V gene (reference sequence). The CDR3 protein is CASNLVLGETQYF. For the CDR3, the DNA is TGTGCCAGCAACTTAGTGCTTGGAGAGACCCAGTACTTC.

A note on this clonotype: Possible read error: a much larger clone is one base away. CDR3 protein: CASSIQAGGPHEQFF. The CDR3 nucleotides read TGTGCCAGCAGTATACAAGCGGGAGGGCCCCATGAGCAGTTCTTC. This chain joins TRBV12-3 or TRBV12-4 and TRBJ2-1; 10 bases align to TRBD2. V gave up 5 bases and J gave up 8 bases; unmatched junction bases: 9. This CDR3 is built from 15 residues.

This clonotype was found once. The rearrangement uses TRBV4-1 and TRBJ2-1, with TRBD1 as a possible D gene (5 bases). Germline values: CDR1 MGHRA, CDR2 YSYEKL. There are 17 residues in the CDR3. V gave up 10 bases and J gave up 0 bases, with 22 bases separating them. The CDR3 region is CANRRQTTVHSYNEQFF. CDR3 in DNA: TGCGCCAATAGACGACAAACGACAGTACACTCCTACAATGAGCAGTTCTTC.

In the case of this clonotype: A much larger clone differs from this one at a single base, so this may be a read error. The chain combines TRBV29-1 with TRBJ1-2, with TRBD1 as a possible D gene (6 bases). CDR1 is SQVTM and CDR2 is ANQGSEA in the germline V gene. Between the trimmed V and J ends, which lost 8 bases and 5 bases, there was a span of 15 bases. This CDR3 comprises 12 residues. As DNA, the CDR3 is TGCAGCACTCGGGACAAGGGATATGGCTACACCTTC. This codes for CSTRDKGYGYTF. Drawing the rest from reference TRBV29-1 and TRBJ1-2, the complete variable domain is SAVISQKPSRDICQRGTSLTIQCQVDSQVTMMFWYRQQPGQSLTLIATANQGSEATYESGFVIDKFPISRPNLTFSTLTVSNMSPEDSSIYLCSTRDKGYGYTFGSGTRLTVV.

This clonotype was found a few times. The chain has TRBV2 and TRBJ2-1; TRBD1 matches at 8 bases. J lost 12 bases, V lost 9 bases, and 10 bases had no gene match. Per the germline V gene, CDR1 is SNHLY and CDR2 is FYNNEI. CDR3 size: 12 residues. DNA of the CDR3: TGTGCCAGTTCGACAGGGGATGATGGGCAGTTCTTC. This sequence encodes CASSTGDDGQFF.

This clonotype has more than one count but fewer than ten. The junction and the germline gene differ at one end; a read error may be behind it. The genes are TRBV11-2 and TRBJ2-7, with D perhaps TRBD1 (5 bases). The CDR3 is 15 residues long. Germline-derived CDR1 and CDR2 are SGHAT and FQNNGV. CDR3 in amino acids: CASSLVTMGLYELYF. CDR3 coding DNA: TGTGCCAGCAGCTTAGTAACCATGGGGCTCTACGAGCTGTACTTC.

V and J are TRBV5-1 and TRBJ1-1, with 7 bases that match TRBD1. Per germline, CDR1 SGHRS and CDR2 YFSETQ. The CDR3 consists of 14 residues. The V gene end was trimmed by 4 bases and the J gene end by 6 bases; junction bases not matched to a gene: 9. As DNA, the CDR3 is TGCGCCAGCAGCGTAGGGGGCCAATTGGCTGAAGCTTTCTTT. Protein product: CASSVGGQLAEAFF.

Only a few counts were recorded for this clonotype. The rearrangement joins TRBV23-1 to TRBJ2-1; no clear D. TRBV23-1 is classed as an ORF, of uncertain function. V was cut by 2 bases and J by 2 bases, with 10 bases left in between. The CDR3 covers 15 residues. The chain's CDR3 is CASSQEHHPYNEQFF. The CDR3 bases are TGCGCCAGCAGTCAAGAACACCATCCCTACAATGAGCAGTTCTTC.

The chain recombines TRBV4-1 with TRBJ2-2; no clear D gene. The germline V gene encodes CDR1 MGHRA and CDR2 YSYEKL. There are 14 residues in the CDR3. Deletions cut 5 bases from V and 9 bases from J, with 16 bases between. In DNA, the CDR3 is TGCGCCAGCAGCGGGTGGGGAAATGCCAGGGAGCTGTTTTTT. Translation: CASSGWGNARELFF.

Comments on this clonotype: Since the CDR3 does not end with the conserved phenylalanine or tryptophan, this likely comes from a read error. The V call is TRBV7-8, the J call TRBJ2-3, with TRBD2 matching over 14 bases. The CDR3 covers 15 residues. CDR1 and CDR2 (germline): SGHVS, FQNEAQ. With V trimmed by 3 bases and J by 7 bases, 3 bases remained unmatched. CDR3 in DNA: TGTGCCAGCAGCTTGGGACTAGCGGGAGAGAATACGCAGTATTCT. This sequence encodes CASSLGLAGENTQYS.

This clonotype has only a few counts. V and J are TRBV4-2 and TRBJ2-7; D possibly corresponds to TRBD2 (6 bases). The germline gives CDR1 LGHNA, CDR2 YNFKEQ. V dropped 1 base and J dropped 0 bases, with 16 bases sitting between them. The CDR3 is made up of 17 amino acids. This CDR3 is CASSQVGGQFSSYEQYF. CDR3 bases: TGTGCCAGCAGCCAAGTGGGGGGTCAGTTTAGCTCCTACGAGCAGTACTTC.

As for this clonotype: The junction shows a germline mismatch at one end, possibly a read error. J is TRBJ2-2 and V is TRBV29-1; D possibly corresponds to TRBD2 (5 bases). The germline V gene has CDR1 SQVTM and CDR2 ANQGSEA. This CDR3 is 13 amino acids long. CDR3 sequence reads: CSVERQYTGKLFF. The DNA for the CDR3 is TGCAGCGTTGAAAGGCAGTACACCGGGAAGCTATTTTTT.

With respect to this clonotype: A clone one base away is much larger, so this may be a read error. J is TRBJ2-1 and V is TRBV28, with 11 bases aligning to TRBD2. The germline V gene has CDR1 MDHEN and CDR2 SYDVKM. V lost 5 bases to trimming and J lost 6 bases; unmatched junction nucleotides: 9. CDR3 length equals 16 residues. The CDR3 loop is CASSRLRLAGRNEQFF. The CDR3 DNA sequence: TGTGCCAGCAGTCGCCTCCGACTAGCGGGACGCAATGAGCAGTTCTTC.

This clonotype appeared a few times. Sequence at one end of the junction differs from germline and may be a read error. The V and J genes are TRBV29-1 and TRBJ2-3; TRBD1 might be the D (5 bases). Per the germline V gene, CDR1 is SQVTM and CDR2 is ANQGSEA. The CDR3 runs 12 residues. CDR3 residues: CSVAPSTGTQYF. CDR3 nucleotide sequence: TGCAGCGTTGCCCCTTCCACAGGTACGCAATATTTT.

This clonotype has only a few counts. The chain combines TRBV11-2 with TRBJ2-7; D call uncertain. This CDR3 spans 15 amino acids. The V end was cut by 8 bases, the J end by 3 bases, with 20 bases between. Germline lookup yields CDR1 SGHAT and CDR2 FQNNGV. This CDR3 reads CASGLMIDPDYEQYF. In DNA form, the CDR3 reads TGTGCCAGCGGCCTCATGATAGATCCGGACTACGAGCAGTACTTC.

The chain combines TRBV6-6 with TRBJ1-2; no clear D. The germline V gene has CDR1 MNHNY and CDR2 SVGAGI (reference sequence). This CDR3 spans 14 amino acids. The CDR3 loop reads CVTSPYIDRDGYTF. As DNA, the CDR3 is TGTGTCACCAGTCCCTACATTGACCGAGATGGCTACACCTTC.

The rearrangement uses TRBV4-1 and TRBJ2-3, with TRBD1 identical over 12 bases. Germline assignment: CDR1 MGHRA and CDR2 YSYEKL. This CDR3 is 18 amino acids long. V lost 11 bases and J lost 2; bases outside the gene matches: 17. CDR3 DNA sequence: TGCGCCGACAGCCCATCAGGGACAGGGGGCCCCAACACAGATACGCAGTATTTT. It is translated as CADSPSGTGGPNTDTQYF.